The following is a T cell receptor beta chain sequence with its context. There is no known antigen for this receptor. No much larger clonotype is one base removed from it; base qualities were not supplied. CDR1 and CDR2 are drawn from the germline V gene: MNHEY, SVGAGI. Measured from the cysteine to the phenylalanine, the CDR3 is 16 residues long. This entry keeps only the CDR3 DNA: 48 bases, framed from base 1. Deletion took 1 base off V and 10 bases off J, with a span of 22 bases between the germline ends. The library was generated by the immunoSEQ multiplex PCR assay. TCRdb's version of the immuneACCESS table is confined to in-frame rearrangements and falls short of the full clone set. An unresolved V gene accounts for under half of the shortfall where checked; the remainder is of unknown origin. A total of approximately 45,000 clones appear in this sample, approximately 62% of them only once. The ten most abundant clones make up about 18% of the sample.

Focal radiation therapy combined with CTLA-4 blockade (ipilimumab) was tested in patients with chemo-refractory metastatic non-small-cell lung cancer. The data derive from a study of radiotherapy plus CTLA-4 blockade in lung cancer (dated by TCRdb to the late 2010s). About the full investigation: Objective responses occurred in approximately 17% of enrolled patients, and approximately 34% achieved disease control. Overall study results and their limits: After treatment with radiotherapy and ipilimumab, TCR clones that came from tumors expanded in the peripheral blood. Early dynamic changes in blood T cell clones, together with increased serum interferon-beta after radiation, were reported as the strongest predictors of response.

Source: peripheral blood, taken from a patient treated with radiotherapy plus ipilimumab. The origin of this receptor is a human donor with non-small cell lung cancer who had a partial response to radiotherapy plus ipilimumab. The V and J segments used are TRBV6-5 and TRBJ1-2; matching of 6 bases hints at TRBD1 as the D gene. The DNA sequence reads TGTGCCAGCAGTTACTTACCCAATACAGGGAAAATGGACTACACCTTC. Translated, it reads CASSYLPNTGKMDYTF.